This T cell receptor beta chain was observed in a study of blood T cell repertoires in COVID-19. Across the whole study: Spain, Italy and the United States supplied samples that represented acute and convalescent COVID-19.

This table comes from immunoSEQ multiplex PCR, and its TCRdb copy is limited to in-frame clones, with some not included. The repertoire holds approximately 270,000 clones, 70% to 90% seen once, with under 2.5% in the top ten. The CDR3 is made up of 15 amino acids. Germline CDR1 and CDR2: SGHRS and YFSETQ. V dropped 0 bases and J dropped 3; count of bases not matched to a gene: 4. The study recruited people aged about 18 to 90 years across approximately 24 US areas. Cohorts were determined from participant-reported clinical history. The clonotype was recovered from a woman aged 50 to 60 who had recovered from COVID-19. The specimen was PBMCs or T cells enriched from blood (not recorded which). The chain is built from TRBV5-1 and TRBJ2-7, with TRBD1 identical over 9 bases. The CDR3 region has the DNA TGCGCCAGCAGCTTGGAGGGACAGGGAGGCTACGAGCAGTACTTC. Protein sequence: CASSLEGQGGYEQYF.